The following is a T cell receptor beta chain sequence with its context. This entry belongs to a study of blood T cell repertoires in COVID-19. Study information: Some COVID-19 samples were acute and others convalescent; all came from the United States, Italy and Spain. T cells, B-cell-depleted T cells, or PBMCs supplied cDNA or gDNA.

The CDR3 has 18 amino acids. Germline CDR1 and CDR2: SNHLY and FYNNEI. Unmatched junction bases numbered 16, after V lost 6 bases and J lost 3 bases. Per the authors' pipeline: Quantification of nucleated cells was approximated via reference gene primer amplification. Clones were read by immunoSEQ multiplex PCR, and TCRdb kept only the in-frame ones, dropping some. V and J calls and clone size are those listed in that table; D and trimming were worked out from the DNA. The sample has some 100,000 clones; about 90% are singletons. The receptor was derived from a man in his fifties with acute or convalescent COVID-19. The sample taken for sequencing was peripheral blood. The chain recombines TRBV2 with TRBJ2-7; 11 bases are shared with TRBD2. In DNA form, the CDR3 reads TGTGCCAGCAGAGAGACCGGGACTAGCGGCAGGAACCGCTACGAGCAGTACTTC. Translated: CASRETGTSGRNRYEQYF.